The clone carrying this T cell receptor beta chain was counted ten times or more. This sample stems from a study of T-cell reconstitution after alpha-beta-depleted transplantation in children. This CDR3 region has 16 residues. V was trimmed by 0 bases and J by 1 base, leaving 13 bases between them. Germline CDR1 is SGHRS and CDR2 is YFSETQ. A TCRbeta library incorporating unique molecular identifiers was prepared. MiXCR, applied by TCRdb to the PCR reads, yields one record per CDR3 protein. This table has approximately 400,000 distinct CDR3 sequences, under 13% appearing once. This TCR derives from a human donor who donated a stem cell graft to a child with acute myeloid leukemia. This material consisted of PBMCs from the stem cell graft donor, taken from the stem cell graft. The gene calls are TRBV5-1 and TRBJ1-1; D gene ambiguous. The CDR3 DNA reads as TGCGCCAGCAGCTTGGGCTTAGGGATCGGGAACACTGAAGCTTTCTTT. Protein product: CASSLGLGIGNTEAFF.